This T cell receptor (beta chain) was observed in a study of cytomegalovirus exposure and HLA in healthy donors. The germline gives CDR1 SGHTA, CDR2 FQGNSA. The CDR3 loop spans 13 amino acids. The germline V and J ends were trimmed by 4 bases and 1 base, with 7 bases remaining between them. It was with 60 Vbeta and 13 Jbeta primers that the PCR ran. Some clones are missing from TCRdb's copy, which holds only in-frame ones; the method was immunoSEQ multiplex PCR. The table has approximately 180,000 clones, 75% to 85% seen once. This receptor was identified in a woman aged 18-35 years in good health and CMV-seropositive. The sequenced material came from PBMCs. The genes are TRBV7-2 and TRBJ1-1; D uncertain. CDR3 protein: CASSSGANTEAFF. The CDR3 nucleotides are TGTGCCAGCAGCTCTGGAGCGAACACTGAAGCTTTCTTT. Using reference TRBV7-2 and TRBJ1-1 for the parts outside the CDR3, the full variable domain is GAGVSQSPSNKVTEKGKDVELRCDPISGHTALYWYRQSLGQGLEFLIYFQGNSAPDKSGLPSDRFSAERTGGSVSTLTIQRTQQEDSAVYLCASSSGANTEAFFGQGTRLTVV.